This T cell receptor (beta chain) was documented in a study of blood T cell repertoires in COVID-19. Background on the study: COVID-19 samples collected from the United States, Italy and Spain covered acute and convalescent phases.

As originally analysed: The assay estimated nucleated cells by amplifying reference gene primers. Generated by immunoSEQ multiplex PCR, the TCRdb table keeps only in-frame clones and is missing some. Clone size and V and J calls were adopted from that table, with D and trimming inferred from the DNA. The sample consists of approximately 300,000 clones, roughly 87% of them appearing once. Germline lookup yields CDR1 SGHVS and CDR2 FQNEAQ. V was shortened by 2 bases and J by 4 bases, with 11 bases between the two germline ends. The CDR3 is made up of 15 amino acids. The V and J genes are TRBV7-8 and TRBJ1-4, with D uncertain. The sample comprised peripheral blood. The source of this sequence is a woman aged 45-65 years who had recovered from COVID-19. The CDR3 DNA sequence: TGTGCCAGCAGCTTATTAGTCGGTTATAATGAAAAACTGTTTTTT. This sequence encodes CASSLLVGYNEKLFF.